Sequencing of this TCR beta chain was carried out in a study of T-cell memory formation after mild COVID-19. Broader study findings: Second-wave clones with a day 37 peak had unconfirmed SARS-CoV-2 specificity. Memory from before infection featured some responding clones, which suggests cross-reactive memory joined. The CD4+ clones that contracted clustered mainly within CM and EM, and the CD8+ clones concentrated in EMRA.

With constant-segment primers, 5'RACE yielded cDNA libraries of TCR alpha and TCR beta that carried sample barcodes and UMIs. TCRdb fed the 5' RACE reads into MiXCR, producing one record per CDR3 protein. The sample carries around 310,000 distinct CDR3 sequences, 20% to 25% recorded once. This clonotype was counted between two and nine times. The antigen is unknown. V dropped 5 bases and J dropped 4; count of bases not matched to a gene: 8. CDR3 length equals 14 residues. Germline V gene lookup returns CDR1 KGHSH and CDR2 LQKENI. The receptor was derived from a young man who had mild COVID-19 (a few samples of this study predate the infection). Cell type and time point are not known. The V and J genes are TRBV18 and TRBJ2-7; 7 bases match TRBD2. The sequencing sample was made of PBMCs or a T cell subset sorted from them (not recorded which). The CDR3 DNA follows: TGTGCCAGCTCAGCTCGGGACGGGAGGTACGAGCAGTACTTC. It is translated as CASSARDGRYEQYF.